The entry below describes one TCR beta chain. Its target is not known. Germline V gives CDR1 SGHVS, CDR2 FNYEAQ. V lost 2 bases and J lost 0; bases outside the gene matches: 19. The CDR3 length is 21 residues. This record belongs to a study of spatial heterogeneity in lung cancer. Whole-study findings and limits: Counts of expanded alpha and beta TCRs within tumors tracked the tumor nonsynonymous mutation count.

A single record per CDR3 protein comes from TCRdb applying MiXCR to the 5' RACE reads. This table holds some 10,000 distinct CDR3 sequences, just under 6.5% found once. Sample time point: sample taken at primary tumor resection. Sequencing covered unsorted whole RNA taken from tumor, nontumor lung or frozen PBMC. The rearrangement uses TRBV7-6 and TRBJ2-7; 10 bases line up with TRBD1. This clonotype was sampled from a male donor with early-stage non-small cell lung cancer. The specimen comprised lung tumor tissue, sampled at surgery. Here the CDR3 reads CASSLLLGGSGTGVSSYEQYF. CDR3 coding DNA: TGTGCCAGCAGCTTACTCCTCGGCGGATCCGGGACAGGGGTTTCCTCCTACGAGCAGTACTTC.